This TCR beta chain was identified during a study of shared clonotypes between healthy human individuals. V gave up 0 bases and J gave up 2 bases; unmatched junction bases: 6. Germline values: CDR1 SGHVS, CDR2 FNYEAQ. The CDR3 is made up of 18 amino acids. Naive CD8 cells lacked CD45RO and underwent positive selection for CCR7, leaving out terminally differentiated effector memory CD45RA+ cells. In the case of this clone: Antigen unknown.

Method: immunoSEQ multiplex PCR; TCRdb's copy keeps in-frame clones and lacks some. Counted here are more than 2 million clones, 93% occurring once; the ten biggest clones make up more than 1.5%. Findings and caveats of the study: About 5.2% was the fraction of naive CD4 clonotypes found shared across a few donors. Shared clonotypes across all four donors exceeded non-shared ones in generation probability. Clonotype sharing among donors, it was expected, would be affected by sequencing depth.

The sample was naive CD8+ T cells from PBMCs. The clonotype comes from a man between 18 and 29 years old in good health. Some clones in this sample may be carry-over from other donors' samples. The gene calls are TRBV7-6 and TRBJ2-3, with TRBD2 matching 12 bases. The CDR3 nucleotides are TGTGCCAGCAGCTTAGCTTCCCGGACTAGCGGGATCACAGATACGCAGTATTTT. Translation: CASSLASRTSGITDTQYF.